The sequence of this TCR beta chain was determined in a study of blood T cell repertoires in COVID-19. About the study: Sites across the United States, Italy and Spain contributed samples from acute and convalescent COVID-19. PBMCs, B-cell-depleted T cells, or T cells provided the cDNA or gDNA that made up the material.

Those enrolled in Seattle joined during active infection and were followed longitudinally afterward. Per the study methods: Estimation of nucleated cell counts was performed using reference gene primer amplification. TCRdb keeps only in-frame clones here, not all; method: immunoSEQ multiplex PCR. That table gives V, J and clone size, and the DNA gave D and trimming. Altogether about 230,000 clones are present, under 90% being singletons, with the ten largest covering around 10%. This clone has only a few counts. Germline V gene lookup returns CDR1 GTSNPN and CDR2 SVGIG (reference sequence). The CDR3 is 11 amino acids. V shed 7 bases and J shed 7 bases, with 10 bases lying between them.

Sequenced input: peripheral blood. The chain carries TRBV30 and TRBJ1-4; D is perhaps TRBD1 (5 bases). The sequence came from a man in his forties or fifties with COVID-19, enrolled during active disease. The CDR3 bases are TGTGCCTACTCGACAGTTGAAAAACTGTTTTTT. The encoded protein is CAYSTVEKLFF.